One and the same sample provided the 20 T cell receptor beta chains below, sequenced in a study of blood T cell repertoires in COVID-19. Sequencing used immunoSEQ multiplex PCR; TCRdb keeps in-frame clones, though not all of them. The sample lists 200,000 to 250,000 clones, roughly four fifths occurring once. Input material: peripheral blood. These receptors came from a woman aged 80 or over with COVID-19, enrolled during active disease.

The chain uses TRBV12-5 and TRBJ1-1; TRBD1 might be the D (5 bases). V shed 2 bases and J shed 3 bases, with 16 bases lying between them. CDR3 length: 16 residues. Germline loops: CDR1 LGHNT, CDR2 FRNRAP. This CDR3 is CASGLPNRYGYTEAFF. DNA for the CDR3: TGTGCTAGTGGTTTGCCTAACAGGTACGGGTACACTGAAGCTTTCTTT.

This chain links TRBV28 with TRBJ2-2; weak D call: TRBD2 (5 bases). The CDR3 extends over 12 amino acids. Germline V CDR1 and CDR2: MDHEN, SYDVKM. Trimming left V 5 bases short and J 7 bases short, with 8 bases between. CDR3: CASSLTIGELFF. The DNA for the CDR3 is TGTGCCAGCAGTCTGACTATCGGGGAGCTGTTTTTT.

This clone has a handful of counts. The chain has TRBV10-1 and TRBJ2-1, with TRBD2 matching over 9 bases. Germline loops: CDR1 WNHNN, CDR2 SYGVQD (reference sequence). V lost 0 bases to trimming and J lost 4 bases; unmatched junction nucleotides: 4. The CDR3 covers 16 residues. DNA of the CDR3: TGCGCCAGCAGTGAGTCGGCTAGCGGGGCATACAATGAGCAGTTCTTC. Translation: CASSESASGAYNEQFF.

The J gene is TRBJ1-4, the V gene TRBV5-1; 10 nucleotides match TRBD1. Germline CDR1 reads SGHRS; CDR2 reads YFSETQ. There are 16 residues in the CDR3. V gave up 4 bases and J gave up 9 bases; unmatched junction bases: 12. This CDR3 is CASSQGTGAGKQKLFF. The DNA for the CDR3 is TGCGCCAGCAGCCAAGGGACAGGGGCAGGCAAGCAAAAACTGTTTTTT.

The chain carries TRBV18 and TRBJ2-1; 9 positions match TRBD1. Germline CDR1 reads KGHSH; CDR2 reads LQKENI. The CDR3 is 15 residues long. The V segment lost 1 base and the J segment 7 bases; nucleotides outside the gene matches: 5. The CDR3 region has the DNA TGTGCCAGCTCACCACGGGACAGGGCTGAGAATGAGCAGTTCTTC. This codes for CASSPRDRAENEQFF.

V and J are TRBV19 and TRBJ2-1, with 7 bases identical to TRBD2. The CDR3 has 13 amino acids. Losses at the gene ends were 3 bases for V and 9 bases for J; bases not matched to a gene: 5. Germline CDR1 and CDR2: LNHDA and SQIVND (reference sequence). The DNA for the CDR3 is TGTGCCAGTAGTATCCTCAGCGGGACTGAGCAGTTCTTC. It is translated as CASSILSGTEQFF.

On this clone: The sample contains more than one DNA sequence encoding this CDR3. The chain employs TRBV5-1 and TRBJ1-6; the match to TRBD1 covers 8 bases. Germline V gene sequence: CDR1 SGHRS, CDR2 YFSETQ. Trimming at V came to 0 bases and at J to 9 bases, leaving 2 bases not matched to a gene. CDR3 length: 14 amino acids. CDR3 amino acids: CASSLGQGSSPLHF. The CDR3, as DNA: TGCGCCAGCAGCTTGGGACAGGGGTCTTCACCCCTCCACTTT.

This chain joins TRBV2 and TRBJ1-2; possible D gene TRBD1, 5 bases. V was cut by 1 base and J by 4 bases, with 16 bases left in between. This CDR3 is built from 16 residues. Germline CDR1 and CDR2: SNHLY and FYNNEI. As DNA, the CDR3 is TGTGCCAGCAGTGAAGGTCGGCCCATGGGGGGCTATGGCTACACCTTC. It specifies CASSEGRPMGGYGYTF.

The chain uses TRBV5-1 and TRBJ2-5; TRBD1 might be the D (5 bases). CDR3 length: 13 amino acids. Trimming shortened V by 4 bases and J by 1 base, and 8 bases separated the two germline ends. The germline V gene has CDR1 SGHRS and CDR2 YFSETQ. Here the CDR3 reads CASSPTVQETQYF. The CDR3, as DNA: TGCGCCAGCAGCCCGACAGTCCAAGAGACCCAGTACTTC.

The chain carries TRBV5-8 and TRBJ1-5; 9 bases match TRBD1. The J segment lost 2 bases and the V segment lost 4 bases, leaving 4 bases of the junction unmatched. The germline V gene has CDR1 SGHTS and CDR2 YDEGEE. This CDR3 is built from 15 residues. The CDR3 spells CASSDRGDGNQPQHF. The CDR3 DNA is TGTGCCAGCAGCGACAGGGGGGATGGCAATCAGCCCCAGCATTTT.

This clone was recorded once. The chain links TRBV3-1 (or the pseudogene TRBV3-2) to TRBJ1-5; no clear D. The CDR3 runs to 13 residues. Trimming left V 2 bases short and J 6 bases short, with 8 bases between. From germline, CDR1 is LGHDT and CDR2 YNNKEL (reference sequence). The CDR3 nucleotides are TGTGCCAGCAGCCAAATCGGGTCTCAGCCCCAGCATTTT. Protein sequence: CASSQIGSQPQHF.

CDR3 sequence reads: CSASQQNTEAFF. CDR3 nucleotide sequence: TGCAGTGCTAGTCAACAGAACACTGAAGCTTTCTTT. The V call is TRBV20-1, the J call TRBJ1-1, with unresolved D. This CDR3 has 12 residues. V shed 3 bases and J shed 1 base, with 6 bases lying between them. Germline V gene data show CDR1 as DFQATT and CDR2 as SNEGSKA (reference sequence).

This rearrangement joins TRBV6-5 to TRBJ1-3; no reliable D call. Germline V gene data show CDR1 as MNHEY and CDR2 as SVGAGI. The CDR3 has 16 amino acids. Deletions cut 0 bases from V and 3 bases from J, with 12 bases between. The CDR3 DNA is TGTGCCAGCAGTTACTCGCCTTTGGCCAGTGGAAACACCATATATTTT. Translated, it gives CASSYSPLASGNTIYF.

The gene calls are TRBV19 and TRBJ1-1; a possible D gene is TRBD1 (6 bases). Germline loops: CDR1 LNHDA, CDR2 SQIVND (reference sequence). CDR3 length: 15 residues. V was trimmed by 4 bases and J by 4 bases, leaving 16 bases between them. Here the CDR3 reads CASSNLMTGGTEAFF. CDR3 DNA: TGTGCCAGTAGTAACCTCATGACAGGCGGCACTGAAGCTTTCTTT.

The V gene is TRBV5-4, the J gene TRBJ1-1, with TRBD1 as a possible D gene (5 bases). Germline V gene data show CDR1 as SGHNT and CDR2 as YYREEE (reference sequence). This CDR3 has 14 amino acids. V lost 2 bases and J lost 1, with 9 bases in between. The CDR3 DNA sequence: TGTGCCAGCAGCTTACAGGAGAGGAACACTGAAGCTTTCTTT. Translation gives CASSLQERNTEAFF.

The rearrangement uses TRBV28 and TRBJ1-2; tentatively, D is TRBD1 (6 bases). V lost 3 bases and J 4 bases, leaving 18 bases between the germline ends. Germline V CDR1 and CDR2: MDHEN, SYDVKM. The CDR3 contains 16 residues. The CDR3 spells CASSFPQQGSGYGYTF. The CDR3, as DNA: TGTGCCAGCAGTTTCCCACAACAGGGTTCGGGCTATGGCTACACCTTC.

The chain couples TRBV9 to TRBJ1-1; D not resolved. Trimming shortened V by 0 bases and J by 1 base, and 7 bases separated the two germline ends. The CDR3 totals 14 residues. Germline lookup yields CDR1 SGDLS and CDR2 YYNGEE. CDR3 loop: CASSVGSKNTEAFF. CDR3 bases: TGTGCCAGCAGCGTAGGTAGCAAGAACACTGAAGCTTTCTTT.

This chain joins TRBV5-1 and TRBJ2-5, with D unresolved. The germline V and J ends were trimmed by 5 bases and 2 bases, with 7 bases remaining between them. The CDR3 runs to 12 residues. Per the germline V gene, CDR1 is SGHRS and CDR2 is YFSETQ. CDR3 bases: TGCGCCAGCAGTGAGCCGCAAGAGACCCAGTACTTC. It codes for CASSEPQETQYF.

The CDR3, as DNA: TGTGCCAGCAGGGCGACAGATAGCAATCAGCCCCAGCATTTT. Residues: CASRATDSNQPQHF. The chain recombines TRBV2 with TRBJ1-5, with a possible D match to TRBD1 (5 bases). CDR1 is SNHLY and CDR2 is FYNNEI in the germline V gene. V lost 6 bases, J lost 0 bases, and 9 bases lay in between. The CDR3 consists of 14 residues.

The chain is built from TRBV7-9 and TRBJ1-1; no firm D call. The CDR3 is 15 amino acids. CDR1 and CDR2 (germline): SEHNR, FQNEAQ (reference sequence). V lost 3 bases, J lost 0 bases, and 11 bases lay in between. CDR3 coding DNA: TGTGCCAGCAGCTTCTCATCAGTGATGAACACTGAAGCTTTCTTT. Its protein product is CASSFSSVMNTEAFF.